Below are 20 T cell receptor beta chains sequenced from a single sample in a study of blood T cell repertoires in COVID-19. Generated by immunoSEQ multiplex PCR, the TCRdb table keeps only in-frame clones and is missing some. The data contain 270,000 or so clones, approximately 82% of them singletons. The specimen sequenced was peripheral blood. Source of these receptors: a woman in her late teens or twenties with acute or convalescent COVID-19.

The CDR3 spells CASSVGQVGNTIYF. Written as DNA, the CDR3 is TGTGCCAGCAGCGTAGGACAGGTCGGAAACACCATATATTTT. This chain links TRBV9 with TRBJ1-3; perhaps TRBD1 as D (6 bases). V was cut by 0 bases and J by 4 bases, with 8 bases left in between. The CDR3 extends over 14 amino acids. The germline V gene has CDR1 SGDLS and CDR2 YYNGEE.

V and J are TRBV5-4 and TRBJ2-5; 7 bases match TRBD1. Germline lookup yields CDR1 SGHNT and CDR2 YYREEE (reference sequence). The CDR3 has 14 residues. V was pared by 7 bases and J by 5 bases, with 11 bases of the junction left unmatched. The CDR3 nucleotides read TGTGCCAGCCGACAGGGATTAATGGAGGAGACCCAGTACTTC. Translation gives CASRQGLMEETQYF.

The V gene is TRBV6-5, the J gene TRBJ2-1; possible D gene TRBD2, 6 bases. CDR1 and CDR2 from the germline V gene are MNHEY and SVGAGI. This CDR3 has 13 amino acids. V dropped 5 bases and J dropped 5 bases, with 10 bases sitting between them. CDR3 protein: CASSTQRDNEQFF. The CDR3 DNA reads TGTGCCAGCAGTACCCAGCGGGACAATGAGCAGTTCTTC.

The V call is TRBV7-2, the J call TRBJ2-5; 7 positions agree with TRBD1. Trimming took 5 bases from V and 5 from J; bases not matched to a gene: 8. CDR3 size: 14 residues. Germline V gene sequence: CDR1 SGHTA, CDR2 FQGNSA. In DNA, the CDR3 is TGTGCCAGCAGCCTGACAGGGTCTGGGGAGACCCAGTACTTC. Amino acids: CASSLTGSGETQYF.

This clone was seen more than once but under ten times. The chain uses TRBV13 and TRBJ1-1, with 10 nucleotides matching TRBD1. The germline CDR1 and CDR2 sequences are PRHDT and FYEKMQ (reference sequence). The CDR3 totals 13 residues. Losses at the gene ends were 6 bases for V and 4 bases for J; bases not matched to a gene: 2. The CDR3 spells CASRRTGGTEAFF. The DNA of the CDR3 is TGTGCCAGCAGGAGGACAGGGGGCACTGAAGCTTTCTTT. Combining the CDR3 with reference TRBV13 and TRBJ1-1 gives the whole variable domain AAGVIQSPRHLIKEKRETATLKCYPIPRHDTVYWYQQGPGQDPQFLISFYEKMQSDKGSIPDRFSAQQFSDYHSELNMSSLELGDSALYFCASRRTGGTEAFFGQGTRLTVV.

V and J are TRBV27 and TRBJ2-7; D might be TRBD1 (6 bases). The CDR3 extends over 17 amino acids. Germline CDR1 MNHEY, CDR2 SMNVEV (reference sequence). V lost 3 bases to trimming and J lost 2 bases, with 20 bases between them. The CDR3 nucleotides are TGTGCCAGCAGTTTGTTGAAGGACAGCGAGACCCCCTACGAGCAGTACTTC. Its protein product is CASSLLKDSETPYEQYF.

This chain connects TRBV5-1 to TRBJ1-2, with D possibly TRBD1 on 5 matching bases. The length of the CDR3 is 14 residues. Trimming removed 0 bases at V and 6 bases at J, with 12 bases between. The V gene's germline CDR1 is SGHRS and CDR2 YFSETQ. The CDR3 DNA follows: TGCGCCAGCAGCTTGGGTCCGACAGTGGATGGCTACACCTTC. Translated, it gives CASSLGPTVDGYTF.

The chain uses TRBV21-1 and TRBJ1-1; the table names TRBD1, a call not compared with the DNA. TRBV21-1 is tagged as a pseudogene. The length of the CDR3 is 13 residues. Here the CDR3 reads CASSRQENTEAFF. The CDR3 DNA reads TGTGCCAGCAGCAGACAGGAGAACACTGAAGCTTTCTTT.

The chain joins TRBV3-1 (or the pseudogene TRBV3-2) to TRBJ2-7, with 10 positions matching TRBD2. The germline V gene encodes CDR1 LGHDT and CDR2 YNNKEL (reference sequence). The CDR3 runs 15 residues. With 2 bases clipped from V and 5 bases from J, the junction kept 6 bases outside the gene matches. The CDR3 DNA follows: TGTGCCAGCAGCCAATACAGCGGGAGGGCCCACGAGCAGTACTTC. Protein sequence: CASSQYSGRAHEQYF.

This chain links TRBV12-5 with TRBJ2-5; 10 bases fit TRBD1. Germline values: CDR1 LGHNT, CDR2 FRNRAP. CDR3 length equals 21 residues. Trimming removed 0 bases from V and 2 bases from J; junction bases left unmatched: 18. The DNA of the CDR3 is TGTGCTAGTGGTTTGGTACCCCAGGTGGGGACAGGGGAGTTCAATCAAGAGACCCAGTACTTC. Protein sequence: CASGLVPQVGTGEFNQETQYF.

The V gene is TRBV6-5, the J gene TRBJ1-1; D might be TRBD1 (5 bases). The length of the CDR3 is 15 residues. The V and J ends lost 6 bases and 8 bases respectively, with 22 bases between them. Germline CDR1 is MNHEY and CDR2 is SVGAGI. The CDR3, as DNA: TGTGCCAGCAGGCTAAGAGTGGGACTGCCCCACGAAGCTTTCTTT. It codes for CASRLRVGLPHEAFF.

The CDR3 DNA follows: TGTGCCAGCAGCCCCAGTGGGACTAGCGGGACCTACGAGCAGTACTTC. Protein sequence: CASSPSGTSGTYEQYF. V and J are TRBV7-2 and TRBJ2-7; 13 nucleotides agree with TRBD2. CDR1 is SGHTA and CDR2 is FQGNSA in the germline V gene. The CDR3 length is 16 residues. V lost 5 bases, J lost 2 bases, and 6 bases stayed unmatched.

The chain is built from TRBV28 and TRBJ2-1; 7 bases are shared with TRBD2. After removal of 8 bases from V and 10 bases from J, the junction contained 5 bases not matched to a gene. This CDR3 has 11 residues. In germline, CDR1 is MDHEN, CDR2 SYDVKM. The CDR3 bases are TGTGCCAGCGGGAGGGTCGTGGAGCAGTTCTTC. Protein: CASGRVVEQFF.

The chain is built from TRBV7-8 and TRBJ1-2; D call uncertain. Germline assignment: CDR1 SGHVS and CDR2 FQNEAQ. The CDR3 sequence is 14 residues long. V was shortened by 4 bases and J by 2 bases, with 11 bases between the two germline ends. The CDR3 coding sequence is TGTGCCAGCAGCTGGGAGGCCTCAAACTATGGCTACACCTTC. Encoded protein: CASSWEASNYGYTF.

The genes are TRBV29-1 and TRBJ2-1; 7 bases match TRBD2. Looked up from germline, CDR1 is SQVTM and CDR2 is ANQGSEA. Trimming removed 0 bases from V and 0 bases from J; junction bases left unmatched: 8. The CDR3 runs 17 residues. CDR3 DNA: TGCAGCGTTGAAGATGGAGGCGGGAGCGGCTCCTACAATGAGCAGTTCTTC. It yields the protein CSVEDGGGSGSYNEQFF.

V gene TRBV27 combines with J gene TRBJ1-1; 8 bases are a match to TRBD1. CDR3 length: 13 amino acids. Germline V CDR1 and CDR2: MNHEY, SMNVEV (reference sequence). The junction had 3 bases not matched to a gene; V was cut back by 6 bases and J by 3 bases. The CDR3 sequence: CASSEDRDTEAFF. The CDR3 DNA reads TGTGCCAGCAGCGAGGACAGGGACACTGAAGCTTTCTTT.

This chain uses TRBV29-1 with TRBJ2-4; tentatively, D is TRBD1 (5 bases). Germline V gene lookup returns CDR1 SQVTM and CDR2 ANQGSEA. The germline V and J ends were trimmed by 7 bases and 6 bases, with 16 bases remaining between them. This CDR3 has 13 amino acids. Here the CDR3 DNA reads TGCAGCGCAGAAGGGGCGTTCGGAAACATTCAGTACTTC. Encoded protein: CSAEGAFGNIQYF.

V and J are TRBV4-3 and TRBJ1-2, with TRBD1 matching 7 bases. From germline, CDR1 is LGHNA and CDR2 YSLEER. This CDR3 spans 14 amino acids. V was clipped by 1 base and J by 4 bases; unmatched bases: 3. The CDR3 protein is CASSQVGQFYGYTF. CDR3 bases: TGCGCCAGCAGCCAAGTGGGACAGTTCTATGGCTACACCTTC.

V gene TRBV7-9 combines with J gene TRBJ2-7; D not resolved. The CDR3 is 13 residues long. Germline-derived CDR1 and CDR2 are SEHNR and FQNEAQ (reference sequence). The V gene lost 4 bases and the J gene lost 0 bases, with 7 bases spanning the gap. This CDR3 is CASSSDFSYEQYF. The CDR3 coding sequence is TGTGCCAGCAGCTCAGACTTCTCCTACGAGCAGTACTTC.

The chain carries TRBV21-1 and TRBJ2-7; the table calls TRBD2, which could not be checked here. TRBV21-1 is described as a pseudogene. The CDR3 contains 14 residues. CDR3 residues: CASPKAGDDYEQYF. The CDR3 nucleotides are TGTGCCAGCCCAAAAGCGGGAGACGATTACGAGCAGTACTTC.